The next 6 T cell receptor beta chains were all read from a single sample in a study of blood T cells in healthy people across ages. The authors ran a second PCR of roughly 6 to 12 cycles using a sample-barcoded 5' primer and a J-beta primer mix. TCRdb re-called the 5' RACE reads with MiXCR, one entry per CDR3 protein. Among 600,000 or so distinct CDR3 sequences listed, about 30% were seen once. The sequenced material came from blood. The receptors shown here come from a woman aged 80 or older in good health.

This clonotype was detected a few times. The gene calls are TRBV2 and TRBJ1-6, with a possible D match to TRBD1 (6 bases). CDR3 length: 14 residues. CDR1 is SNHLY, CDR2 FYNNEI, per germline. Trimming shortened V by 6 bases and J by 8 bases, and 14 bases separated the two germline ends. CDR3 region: CASRPGQGHSPLHF. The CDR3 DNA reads TGTGCCAGCAGACCGGGACAAGGGCATTCACCCCTCCACTTT.

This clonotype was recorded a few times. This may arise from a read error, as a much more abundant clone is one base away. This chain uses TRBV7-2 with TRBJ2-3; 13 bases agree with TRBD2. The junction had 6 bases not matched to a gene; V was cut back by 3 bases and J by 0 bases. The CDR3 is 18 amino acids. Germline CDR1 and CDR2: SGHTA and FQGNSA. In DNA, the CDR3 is TGTGCCAGCAGCTTGACTAGCGGGGGGTCATCTAGCACAGATACGCAGTATTTT. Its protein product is CASSLTSGGSSSTDTQYF.

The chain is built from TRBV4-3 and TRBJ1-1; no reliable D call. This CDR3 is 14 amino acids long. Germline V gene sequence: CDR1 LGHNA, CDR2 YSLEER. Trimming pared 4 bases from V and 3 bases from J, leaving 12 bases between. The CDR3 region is CASSPQDGDTEAFF. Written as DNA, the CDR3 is TGCGCCAGCAGCCCTCAGGACGGGGACACTGAAGCTTTCTTT.

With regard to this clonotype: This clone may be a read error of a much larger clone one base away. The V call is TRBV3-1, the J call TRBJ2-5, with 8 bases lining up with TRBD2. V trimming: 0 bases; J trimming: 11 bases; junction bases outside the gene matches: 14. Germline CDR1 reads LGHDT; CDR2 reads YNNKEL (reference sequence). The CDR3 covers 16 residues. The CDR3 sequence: CASSQDVRGAYNEQYF. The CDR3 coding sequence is TGTGCCAGCAGCCAAGATGTGCGGGGGGCCTACAATGAGCAGTACTTC.

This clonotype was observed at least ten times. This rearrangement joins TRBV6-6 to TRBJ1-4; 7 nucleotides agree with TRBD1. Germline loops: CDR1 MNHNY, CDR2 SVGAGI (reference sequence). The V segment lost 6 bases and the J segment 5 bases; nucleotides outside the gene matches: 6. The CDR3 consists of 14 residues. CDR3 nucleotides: TGTGCCAGCAGCGGGACAGCGGAAAATGAAAAACTGTTTTTT. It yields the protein CASSGTAENEKLFF.

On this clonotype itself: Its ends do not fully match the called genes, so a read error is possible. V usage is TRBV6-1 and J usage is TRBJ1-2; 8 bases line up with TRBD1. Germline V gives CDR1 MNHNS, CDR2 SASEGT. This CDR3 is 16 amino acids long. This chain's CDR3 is CAGSENPRQGRIGYTF. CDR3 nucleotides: TGTGCCGGCAGTGAAAACCCCCGACAGGGGCGAATAGGCTACACCTTC.